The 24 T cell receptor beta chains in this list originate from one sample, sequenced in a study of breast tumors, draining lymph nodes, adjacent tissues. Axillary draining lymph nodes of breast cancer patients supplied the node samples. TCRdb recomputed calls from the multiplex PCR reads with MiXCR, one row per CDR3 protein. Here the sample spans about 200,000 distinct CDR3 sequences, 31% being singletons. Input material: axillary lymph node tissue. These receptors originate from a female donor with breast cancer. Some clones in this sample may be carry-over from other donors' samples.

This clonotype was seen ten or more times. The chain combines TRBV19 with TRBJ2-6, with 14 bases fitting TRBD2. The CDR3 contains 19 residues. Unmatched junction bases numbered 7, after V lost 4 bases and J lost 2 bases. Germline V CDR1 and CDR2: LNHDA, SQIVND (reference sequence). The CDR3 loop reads CASSTPGLAGVAGANVLTF. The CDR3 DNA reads TGTGCCAGTAGTACTCCGGGACTAGCGGGAGTAGCTGGGGCCAACGTCCTGACTTTC.

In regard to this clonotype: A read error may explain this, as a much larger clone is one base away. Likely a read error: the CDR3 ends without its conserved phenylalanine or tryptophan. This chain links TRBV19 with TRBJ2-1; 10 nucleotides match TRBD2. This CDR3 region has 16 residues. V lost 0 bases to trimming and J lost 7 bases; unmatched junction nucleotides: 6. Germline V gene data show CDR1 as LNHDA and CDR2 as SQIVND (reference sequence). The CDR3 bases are TGTGCCAGTAGTATAGATCCTAGCGGGAGTTTTAATGAGCAGTTCTCC. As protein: CASSIDPSGSFNEQFS.

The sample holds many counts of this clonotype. The CDR3: CASSLAPRTRGSYEQYF. The CDR3 DNA reads as TGTGCCAGCAGCTTAGCGCCTAGGACAAGAGGTTCCTACGAGCAGTACTTC. The chain employs TRBV7-9 and TRBJ2-7, with D possibly TRBD1 on 5 matching bases. Germline V gene data show CDR1 as SEHNR and CDR2 as FQNEAQ (reference sequence). The CDR3 runs to 17 residues. The germline V and J ends were trimmed by 0 bases and 1 base, with 16 bases remaining between them.

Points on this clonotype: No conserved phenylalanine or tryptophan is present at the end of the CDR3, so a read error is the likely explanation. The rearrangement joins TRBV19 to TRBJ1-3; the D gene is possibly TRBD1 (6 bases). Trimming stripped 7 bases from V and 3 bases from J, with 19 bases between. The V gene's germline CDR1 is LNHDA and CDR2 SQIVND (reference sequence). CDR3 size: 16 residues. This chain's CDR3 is CASNRGSGDLGNTIYS. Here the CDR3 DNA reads TGTGCCAGTAATCGGGGGTCAGGGGATCTTGGAAACACCATATATTCT.

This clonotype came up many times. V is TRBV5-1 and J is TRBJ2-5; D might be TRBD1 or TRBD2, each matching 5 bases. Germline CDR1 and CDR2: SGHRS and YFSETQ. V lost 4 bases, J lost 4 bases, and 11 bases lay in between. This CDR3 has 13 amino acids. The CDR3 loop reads CASSRRTSETQYF. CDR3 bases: TGCGCCAGCAGCAGGAGGACATCAGAGACCCAGTACTTC.

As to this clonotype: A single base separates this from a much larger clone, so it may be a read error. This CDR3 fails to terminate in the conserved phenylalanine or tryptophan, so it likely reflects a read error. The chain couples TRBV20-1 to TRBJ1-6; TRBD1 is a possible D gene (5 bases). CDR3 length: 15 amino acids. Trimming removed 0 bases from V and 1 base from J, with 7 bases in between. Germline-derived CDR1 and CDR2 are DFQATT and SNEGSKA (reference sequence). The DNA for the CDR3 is TGCAGTGCTAGAGATCAGGGTTCCTATAATTCACCCCTCCACTGT. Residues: CSARDQGSYNSPLHC.

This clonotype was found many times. As DNA, the CDR3 is TGTGCCAGCAGCTTCGGAGCAGGAAGTAATGAGCAGTTCTTC. Encoded protein: CASSFGAGSNEQFF. The rearrangement links TRBV7-2 to TRBJ2-1; no firm D call. CDR3 size: 14 residues. Germline CDR1 reads SGHTA; CDR2 reads FQGNSA. The V gene lost 3 bases and the J gene lost 7 bases, with 13 bases spanning the gap. The variable domain in full, completed from reference TRBV7-2 and TRBJ2-1, reads GAGVSQSPSNKVTEKGKDVELRCDPISGHTALYWYRQSLGQGLEFLIYFQGNSAPDKSGLPSDRFSAERTGGSVSTLTIQRTQQEDSAVYLCASSFGAGSNEQFFGPGTRLTVL.

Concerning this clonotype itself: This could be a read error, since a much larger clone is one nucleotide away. The CDR3 is CASSYLAGERQFF. The CDR3 DNA sequence: TGTGCCAGCAGTTACCTAGCGGGAGAGCGGCAGTTCTTC. The V gene is TRBV6-2 or TRBV6-3, the J gene TRBJ2-1; 10 bases are a match to TRBD2. Germline CDR1 reads MNHEY; CDR2 reads SVGEGT. The CDR3 totals 13 residues. With 2 bases clipped from V and 12 bases from J, the junction kept 4 bases outside the gene matches.

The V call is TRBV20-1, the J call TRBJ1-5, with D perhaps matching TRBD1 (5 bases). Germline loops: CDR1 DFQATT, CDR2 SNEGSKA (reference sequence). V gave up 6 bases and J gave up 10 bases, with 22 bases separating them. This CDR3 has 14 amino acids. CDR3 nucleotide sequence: TGCAGTGCCGAGAGGGGCGGGAGGGCCGTTCCCCAGCATTTT. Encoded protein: CSAERGGRAVPQHF.

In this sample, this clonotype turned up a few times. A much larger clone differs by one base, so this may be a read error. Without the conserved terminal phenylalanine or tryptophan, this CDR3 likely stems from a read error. CDR3 DNA: TGTGCCAGCAGCGCCGGGATTCGTCGCTCCTACGAGCAGTACCTC. It specifies CASSAGIRRSYEQYL. The rearrangement joins TRBV7-9 to TRBJ2-7; tentative D call: TRBD2 (5 bases). The CDR3 is made up of 15 amino acids. With 5 bases removed from V and 0 bases from J, the gap between germline ends came to 14 bases. Germline V gives CDR1 SEHNR, CDR2 FQNEAQ (reference sequence).

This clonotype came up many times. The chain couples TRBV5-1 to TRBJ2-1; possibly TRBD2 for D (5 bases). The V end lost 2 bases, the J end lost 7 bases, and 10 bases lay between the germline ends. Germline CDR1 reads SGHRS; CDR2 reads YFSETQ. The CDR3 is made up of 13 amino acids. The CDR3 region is CASSFGVENEQFF. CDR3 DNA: TGCGCCAGCAGCTTCGGGGTGGAAAATGAGCAGTTCTTC.

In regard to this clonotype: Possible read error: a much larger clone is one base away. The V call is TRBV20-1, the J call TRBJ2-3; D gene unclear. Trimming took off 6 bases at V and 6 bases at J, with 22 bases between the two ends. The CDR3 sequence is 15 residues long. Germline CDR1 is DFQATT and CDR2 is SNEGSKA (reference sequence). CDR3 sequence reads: CSAPGRGARADTQYF. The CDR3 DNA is TGCAGTGCCCCAGGACGTGGTGCCCGCGCCGATACGCAGTATTTT.

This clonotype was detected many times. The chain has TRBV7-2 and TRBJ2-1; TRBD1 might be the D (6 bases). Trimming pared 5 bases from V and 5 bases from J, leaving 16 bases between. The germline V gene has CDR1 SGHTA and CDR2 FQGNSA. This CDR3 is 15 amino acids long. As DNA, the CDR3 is TGTGCCAGCAGCCCTGACTTGGACAGCCACAATGAGCAGTTCTTC. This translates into CASSPDLDSHNEQFF.

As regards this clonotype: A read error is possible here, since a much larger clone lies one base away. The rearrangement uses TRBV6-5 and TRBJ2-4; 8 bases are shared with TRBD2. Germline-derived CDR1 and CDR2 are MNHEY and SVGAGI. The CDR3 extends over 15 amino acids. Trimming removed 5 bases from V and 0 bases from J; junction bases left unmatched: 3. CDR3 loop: CASSRAGEAKNIQYF. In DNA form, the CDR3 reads TGTGCCAGCAGTCGAGCGGGAGAAGCCAAAAACATTCAGTACTTC.

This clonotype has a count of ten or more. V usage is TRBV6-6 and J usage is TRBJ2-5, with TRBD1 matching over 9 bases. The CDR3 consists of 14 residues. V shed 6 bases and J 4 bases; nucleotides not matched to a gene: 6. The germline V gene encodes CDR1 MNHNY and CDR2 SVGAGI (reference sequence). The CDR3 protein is CASRPDRGRETQYF. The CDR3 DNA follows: TGTGCCAGCAGACCAGACAGGGGGAGAGAGACCCAGTACTTC.

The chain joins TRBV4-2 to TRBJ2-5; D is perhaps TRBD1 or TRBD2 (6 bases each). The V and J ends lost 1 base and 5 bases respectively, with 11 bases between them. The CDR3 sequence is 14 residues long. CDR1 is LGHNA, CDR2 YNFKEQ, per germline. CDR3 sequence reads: CASSQGGANETQYF. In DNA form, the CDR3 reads TGTGCCAGCAGCCAAGGGGGGGCCAATGAGACCCAGTACTTC.

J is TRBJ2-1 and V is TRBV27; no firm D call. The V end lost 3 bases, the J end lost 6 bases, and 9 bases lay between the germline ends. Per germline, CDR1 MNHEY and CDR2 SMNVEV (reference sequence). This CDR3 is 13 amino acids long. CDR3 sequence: CASSLKPCNEQFF. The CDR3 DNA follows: TGTGCCAGCAGTTTGAAACCGTGCAATGAGCAGTTCTTC.

The CDR3 DNA sequence: TGCGCCAGCAGTGACACCACCGGGAGGGCTAGCGGCCGCACAGATACGCAGTATTTT. Its translation: CASSDTTGRASGRTDTQYF. The rearrangement links TRBV10-1 to TRBJ2-3, with 8 nucleotides matching TRBD2. Trimming at V came to 3 bases and at J to 1 base, leaving 15 bases not matched to a gene. The CDR3 is made up of 19 amino acids. The germline gives CDR1 WNHNN, CDR2 SYGVQD (reference sequence).

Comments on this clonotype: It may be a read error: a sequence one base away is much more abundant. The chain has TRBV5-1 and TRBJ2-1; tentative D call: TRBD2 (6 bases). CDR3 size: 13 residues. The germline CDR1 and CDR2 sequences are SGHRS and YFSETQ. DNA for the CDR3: TGTGCCAGCAGCTGGACTAACGGAGATGACCAGTTCTTC. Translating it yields CASSWTNGDDQFF.

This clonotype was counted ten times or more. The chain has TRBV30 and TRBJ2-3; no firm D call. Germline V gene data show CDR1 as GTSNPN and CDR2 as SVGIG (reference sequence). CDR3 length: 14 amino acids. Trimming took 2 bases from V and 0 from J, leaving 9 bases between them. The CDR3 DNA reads TGTGCCTGGAGTAGCGTTTCTAGCACAGATACGCAGTATTTT. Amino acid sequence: CAWSSVSSTDTQYF.

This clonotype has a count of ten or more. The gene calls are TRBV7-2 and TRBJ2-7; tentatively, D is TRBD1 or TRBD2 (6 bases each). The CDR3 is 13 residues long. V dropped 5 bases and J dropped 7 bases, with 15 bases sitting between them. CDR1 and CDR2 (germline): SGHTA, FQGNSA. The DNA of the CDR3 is TGTGCCAGCAGCACGACAGGCGGAGGGGAGCAGTACTTC. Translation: CASSTTGGGEQYF.

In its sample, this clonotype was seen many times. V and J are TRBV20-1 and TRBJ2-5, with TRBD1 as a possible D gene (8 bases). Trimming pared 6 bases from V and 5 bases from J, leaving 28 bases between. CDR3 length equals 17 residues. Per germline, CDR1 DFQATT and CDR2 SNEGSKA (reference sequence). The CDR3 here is CSAARGGTGAGRETQYF. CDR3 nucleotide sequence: TGCAGTGCGGCTAGGGGAGGGACAGGTGCGGGGCGGGAGACCCAGTACTTC.

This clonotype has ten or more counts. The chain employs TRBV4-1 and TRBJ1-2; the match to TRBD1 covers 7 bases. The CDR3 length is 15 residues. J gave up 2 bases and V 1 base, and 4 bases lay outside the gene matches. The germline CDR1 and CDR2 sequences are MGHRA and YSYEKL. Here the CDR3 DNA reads TGCGCCAGCAGCCAAGGGGGACAGAGAAACTATGGCTACACCTTC. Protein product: CASSQGGQRNYGYTF.

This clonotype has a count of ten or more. In nucleotides, the CDR3 is TGTGCCAGCAGCCAAGATGTCCGGGAGGACGAGCAGTACTTC. It codes for CASSQDVREDEQYF. This chain connects TRBV3-1 to TRBJ2-7, with 7 bases lining up with TRBD2. The length of the CDR3 is 14 residues. The junction had 4 bases not matched to a gene; V was cut back by 0 bases and J by 5 bases. Germline V CDR1 and CDR2: LGHDT, YNNKEL (reference sequence).